This TCR beta chain was sequenced for a study of Graves' ophthalmopathy and Graves' hyperthyroidism. Beta-chain TCR CDR3 regions were amplified from RNA transcripts. The authors performed first-round RT-PCR with HTBI primers and then a second-round multiplex PCR. TCRdb itself ran the multiplex PCR reads through MiXCR, one entry per CDR3 protein. The sample holds roughly 400,000 distinct CDR3 sequences; about 16% are singletons and the top ten take 5.5% to 8%. In germline, CDR1 is SGHTA, CDR2 FQGNSA. The CDR3 is 15 amino acids. Germline trimming cut 0 bases from V and 3 bases from J; bases unmatched to any gene: 1.

This TCR came from a woman in her late teens or twenties with stable Graves' hyperthyroidism. The sequencing input was peripheral blood. The chain couples TRBV7-2 to TRBJ2-5, with TRBD2 matching 10 bases. The CDR3 reads CASSLALAGKETQYF. The CDR3 DNA follows: TGTGCCAGCAGCTTAGCACTAGCGGGGAAAGAGACCCAGTACTTC.